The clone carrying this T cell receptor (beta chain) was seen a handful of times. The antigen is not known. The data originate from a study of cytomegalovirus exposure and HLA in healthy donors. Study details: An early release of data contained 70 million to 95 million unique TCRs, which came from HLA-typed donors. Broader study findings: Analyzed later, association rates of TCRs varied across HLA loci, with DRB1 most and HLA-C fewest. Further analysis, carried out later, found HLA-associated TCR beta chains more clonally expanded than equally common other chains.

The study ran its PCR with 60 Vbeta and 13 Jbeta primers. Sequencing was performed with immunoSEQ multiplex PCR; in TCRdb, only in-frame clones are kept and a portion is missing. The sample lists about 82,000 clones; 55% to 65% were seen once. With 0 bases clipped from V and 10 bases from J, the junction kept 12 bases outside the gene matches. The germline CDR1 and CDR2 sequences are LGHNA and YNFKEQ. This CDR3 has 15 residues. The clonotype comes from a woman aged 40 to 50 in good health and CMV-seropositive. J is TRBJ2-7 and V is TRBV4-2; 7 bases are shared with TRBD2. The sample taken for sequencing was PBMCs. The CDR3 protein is CASSQDREGDPIQYF. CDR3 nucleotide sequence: TGTGCCAGCAGCCAAGATAGGGAGGGAGACCCTATCCAGTACTTC.